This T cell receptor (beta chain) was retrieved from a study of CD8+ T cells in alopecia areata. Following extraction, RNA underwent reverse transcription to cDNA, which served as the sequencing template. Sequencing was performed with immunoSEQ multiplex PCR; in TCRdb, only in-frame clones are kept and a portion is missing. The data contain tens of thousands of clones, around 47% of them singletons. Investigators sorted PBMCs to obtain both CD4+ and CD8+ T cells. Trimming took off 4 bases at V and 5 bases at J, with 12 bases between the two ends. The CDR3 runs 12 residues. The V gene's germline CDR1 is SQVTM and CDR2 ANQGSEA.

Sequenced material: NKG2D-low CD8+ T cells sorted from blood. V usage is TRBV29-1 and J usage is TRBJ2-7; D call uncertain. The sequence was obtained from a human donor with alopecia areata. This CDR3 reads CSVVSSPNEQYF. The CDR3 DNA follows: TGCAGCGTTGTCTCGTCGCCAAACGAGCAGTACTTC.